The present entry profiles one TCR beta chain with its context. This sample was taken from a study of monozygotic twins with inflammatory bowel disease. TCRdb re-analyzed the 5' RACE reads; it lists each CDR3 protein once, without DNA. This table holds roughly 150,000 distinct CDR3 sequences. This CDR3 comprises 12 residues. Per the germline V gene, CDR1 is SQVTM and CDR2 is ANQGSEA. This sequence joins TRBV29-1 and TRBJ2-1; the D gene TCRdb calls, TRBD2, cannot be checked with no DNA. The clonotype originates from a human donor with ulcerative colitis or Crohn's disease, or a healthy co-twin of an affected twin (not recorded which). Sample: blood. The CDR3 loop reads CSVSRADNEQFF.